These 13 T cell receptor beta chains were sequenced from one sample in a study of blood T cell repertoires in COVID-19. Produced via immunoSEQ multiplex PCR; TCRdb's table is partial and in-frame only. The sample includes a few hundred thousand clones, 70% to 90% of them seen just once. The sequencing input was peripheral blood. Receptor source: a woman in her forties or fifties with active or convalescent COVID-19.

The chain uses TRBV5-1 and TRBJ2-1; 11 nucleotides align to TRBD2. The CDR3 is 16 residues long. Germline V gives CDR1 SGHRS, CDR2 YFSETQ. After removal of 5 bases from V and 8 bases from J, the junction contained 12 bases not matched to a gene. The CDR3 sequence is CASRRTVAGGGDEQFF. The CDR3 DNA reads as TGCGCCAGCAGAAGAACCGTAGCGGGAGGGGGCGATGAGCAGTTCTTC.

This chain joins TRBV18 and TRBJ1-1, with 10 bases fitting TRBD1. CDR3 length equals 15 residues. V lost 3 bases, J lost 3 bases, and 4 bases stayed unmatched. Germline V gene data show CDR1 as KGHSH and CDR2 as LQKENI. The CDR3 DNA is TGTGCCAGCTCACCTCGACAGGGGGCGGACACTGAAGCTTTCTTT. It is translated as CASSPRQGADTEAFF. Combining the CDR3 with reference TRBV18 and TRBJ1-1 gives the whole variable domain NAGVMQNPRHLVRRRGQEARLRCSPMKGHSHVYWYRQLPEEGLKFMVYLQKENIIDESGMPKERFSAEFPKEGPSILRIQQVVRGDSAAYFCASSPRQGADTEAFFGQGTRLTVV.

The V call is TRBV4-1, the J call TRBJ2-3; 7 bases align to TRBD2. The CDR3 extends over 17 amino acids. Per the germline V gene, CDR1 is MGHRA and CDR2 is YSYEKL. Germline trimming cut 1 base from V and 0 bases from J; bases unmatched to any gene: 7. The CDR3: CASSQVSSGRSTDTQYF. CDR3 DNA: TGCGCCAGCAGCCAAGTATCTAGCGGTCGAAGCACAGATACGCAGTATTTT.

The CDR3 DNA follows: TGCGCCAGCAGCTTAGACAGGGGGGGCACTGAAGCTTTCTTT. Its translation: CASSLDRGGTEAFF. The genes are TRBV5-1 and TRBJ1-1, with 9 bases fitting TRBD1. The ends lost 2 bases at V and 4 bases at J; junction bases unmatched: 3. Germline V gene lookup returns CDR1 SGHRS and CDR2 YFSETQ. This CDR3 has 14 residues.

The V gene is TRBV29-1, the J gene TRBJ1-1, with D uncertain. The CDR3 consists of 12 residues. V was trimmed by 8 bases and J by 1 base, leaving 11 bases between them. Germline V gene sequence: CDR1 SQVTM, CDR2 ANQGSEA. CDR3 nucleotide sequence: TGCAGCTACTCCATAGCGAACACTGAAGCTTTCTTT. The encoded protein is CSYSIANTEAFF.

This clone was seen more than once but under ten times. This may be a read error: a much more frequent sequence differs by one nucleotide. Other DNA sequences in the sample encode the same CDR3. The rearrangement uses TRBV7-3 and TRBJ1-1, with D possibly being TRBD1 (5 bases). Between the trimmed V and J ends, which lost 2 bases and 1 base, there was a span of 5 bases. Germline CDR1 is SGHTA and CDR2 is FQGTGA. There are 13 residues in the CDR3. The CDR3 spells CASSLDRNTEAFF. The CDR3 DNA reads TGTGCCAGCAGCTTAGACAGGAACACTGAAGCTTTCTTT. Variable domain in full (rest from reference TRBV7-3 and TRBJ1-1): GAGVSQTPSNKVTEKGKYVELRCDPISGHTALYWYRQSLGQGPEFLIYFQGTGAADDSGLPNDRFFAVRPEGSVSTLKIQRTERGDSAVYLCASSLDRNTEAFFGQGTRLTVV.

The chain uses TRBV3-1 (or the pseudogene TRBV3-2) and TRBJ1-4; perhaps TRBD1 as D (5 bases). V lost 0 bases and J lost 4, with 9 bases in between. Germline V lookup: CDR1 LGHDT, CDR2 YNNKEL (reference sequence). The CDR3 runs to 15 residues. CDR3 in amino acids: CASSQDGGGNEKLFF. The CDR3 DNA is TGTGCCAGCAGCCAAGATGGGGGAGGTAATGAAAAACTGTTTTTT.

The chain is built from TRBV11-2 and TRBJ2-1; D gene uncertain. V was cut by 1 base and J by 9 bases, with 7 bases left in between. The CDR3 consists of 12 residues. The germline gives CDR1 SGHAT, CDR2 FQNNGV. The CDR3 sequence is CASSLVEVEQFF. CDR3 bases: TGTGCCAGCAGCTTAGTAGAAGTTGAGCAGTTCTTC.

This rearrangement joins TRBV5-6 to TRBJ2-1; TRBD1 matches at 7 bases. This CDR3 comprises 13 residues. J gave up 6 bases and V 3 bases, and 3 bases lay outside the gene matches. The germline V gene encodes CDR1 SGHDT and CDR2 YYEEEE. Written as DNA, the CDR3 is TGTGCCAGCAGCTGGACAGGTCTCAATGAGCAGTTCTTC. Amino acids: CASSWTGLNEQFF.

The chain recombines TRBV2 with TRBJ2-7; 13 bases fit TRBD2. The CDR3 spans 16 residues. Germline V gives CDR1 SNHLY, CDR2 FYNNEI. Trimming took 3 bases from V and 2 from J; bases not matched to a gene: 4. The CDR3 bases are TGTGCCAGCAGTGAGCGACTAGCGGGAGGTACCTACGAGCAGTACTTC. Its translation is CASSERLAGGTYEQYF.

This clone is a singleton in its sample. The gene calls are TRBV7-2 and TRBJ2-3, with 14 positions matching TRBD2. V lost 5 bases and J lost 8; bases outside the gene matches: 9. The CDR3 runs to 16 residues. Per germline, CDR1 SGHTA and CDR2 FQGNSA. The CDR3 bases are TGTGCCAGCAGCCGGACTAGCGGGAGGTTGGTGGGTACGCAGTATTTT. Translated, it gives CASSRTSGRLVGTQYF.

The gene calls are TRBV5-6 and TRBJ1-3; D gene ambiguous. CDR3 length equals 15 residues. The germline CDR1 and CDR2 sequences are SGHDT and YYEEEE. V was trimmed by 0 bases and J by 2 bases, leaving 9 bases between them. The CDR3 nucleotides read TGTGCCAGCAGCTTGGGTCTAATTCCTGGAAACACCATATATTTT. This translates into CASSLGLIPGNTIYF.

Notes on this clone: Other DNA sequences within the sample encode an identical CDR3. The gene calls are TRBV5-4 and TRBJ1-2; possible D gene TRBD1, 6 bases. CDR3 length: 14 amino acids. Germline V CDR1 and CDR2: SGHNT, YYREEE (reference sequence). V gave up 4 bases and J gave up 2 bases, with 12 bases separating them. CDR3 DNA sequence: TGTGCCAGCAGCCCCGGCCAGGGGAACTATGGCTACACCTTC. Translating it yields CASSPGQGNYGYTF. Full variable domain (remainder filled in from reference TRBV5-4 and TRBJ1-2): ETGVTQSPTHLIKTRGQQVTLRCSSQSGHNTVSWYQQALGQGPQFIFQYYREEENGRGNFPPRFSGLQFPNYSSELNVNALELDDSALYLCASSPGQGNYGYTFGSGTRLTVV.